This TCR beta chain originates from a study of T cell responses to AZD1222 COVID-19 vaccine. Overall study: Second-dose timings of about 4 or about 12 weeks were pooled. General study findings and limits: Spike regions recognized by vaccine-associated CD4 TCRs spanned the protein, led by 160-218 and 743-854.

On this clone itself: Its antigen is as yet unknown.

Clones were sequenced by immunoSEQ multiplex PCR, and TCRdb holds only the in-frame ones, with some missing. This sample has roughly 120,000 clones, with around 93% found just once. V was pared by 9 bases and J by 3 bases, with 12 bases between. Germline loops: CDR1 KGHDR, CDR2 SFDVKD. The CDR3 sequence is 13 residues long. The receptor comes from an adult in good health. The V call is TRBV24-1, the J call TRBJ2-3, with TRBD1 as a possible D gene (5 bases). The sequences come from peripheral blood, collected on day 0 of AZD1222 vaccination. CDR3 coding DNA: TGTGCCACCCAGGGTAGTGGTACAGATACGCAGTATTTT. Protein product: CATQGSGTDTQYF.